A single T cell receptor (beta chain) is shown here with its context. This clonotype came up many times. The specificity of this receptor is unknown. No base qualities exist here, and no much larger clone lies one base off it. The data originate from a study of CD8 T cells in ankylosing spondylitis (dated by TCRdb to about 2017). Regarding the complete study: To find TCR variants linked to disease, the study profiled T cell receptor beta repertoires in ankylosing spondylitis patients and healthy donors. The full study cohort was made up of 20 to 25 ankylosing spondylitis patients and approximately 100 healthy donors. Peripheral blood was sampled, and synovial fluid was also collected from ankylosing spondylitis patients. Results the study describes overall, beyond this receptor: According to the report, matched synovial fluid samples from ankylosing spondylitis patients were significantly enriched for the disease-linked clones. Blood from ankylosing spondylitis patients appeared to be characterized by a TCR beta motif made up of under ten highly homologous amino acid variants. The disease-linked clones had a CD8+ phenotype and were found at relatively low frequencies in peripheral blood. Some TCR beta motif variants had previously been reported in synovial fluid and blood of reactive arthritis patients, which suggested common disease-initiation mechanisms.

For sequencing, an Illumina HiSeq 2500 was employed. TCR beta libraries were prepared by quantitative 5'-RACE with molecular barcodes. Regarding the original processing steps: To identify disease-linked TCR variants, a new computational method was used, one built on a probabilistic model of VDJ rearrangement. TCRdb's own reprocessing of the public reads used fastp at Q25 and MiXCR and kept productive beta chains. Each record represents a unique CDR3 protein, reported with the most common genes and DNA among its rows. The V and J calls here are based on TCRdb, not the publication. Here the sample has roughly 250,000 distinct CDR3 sequences; about 10% occur a single time. The ten top clones hold about 2.8% of the sample. The sequencing input was blood, either unsorted or a sorted T cell fraction (not recorded which). The receptor was derived from a male donor with ankylosing spondylitis or in good health (not recorded which).

The CDR3 protein is CASSLISQNYNEQFF. The nucleotide sequence is given as TGTGCCAGCAGCTTAATTAGCCAAAACTACAATGAGCAGTTCTTC. The sequence joins TRBV7-2 to TRBJ2-1, with the D segment identity uncertain. The V end loses 2 bases and the J end loses 3 bases, and a stretch of 11 bases separates them. The CDR3 covers 15 residues, taking in both the cysteine and the phenylalanine. The CDR3 DNA has 45 bases and is translated from base 1. The germline V gene specifies SGHTA as CDR1 and FQGNSA as CDR2.